This record concerns one TCR beta chain sequence. Its antigen remains unidentified. The input lacks base qualities; no much larger clone sits a single base away. The time point label on this specimen signifies: tumor resected at nephrectomy. The treatment or condition label of this sample denotes: treatment-naive control, cytoreductive nephrectomy. Control tumors came from treatment-naive renal cell carcinoma patients who underwent cytoreductive nephrectomy without prior radiation. Every patient's renal cell carcinoma showed clear cell pathology. Control tumors used for TCR sequencing were obtained from a handful of females and about 12 males (median age approximately 60 years, range about 40 to 90) and were resected from the early 2010s to the mid-2010s. Tumors were dissociated mechanically, digested with collagenase/hyaluronidase at 37 degrees C, processed in gentleMACS C tubes, and stored in liquid nitrogen. Genomic DNA for TCR sequencing was prepared using the QIAamp DNA Blood Mini Kit (Qiagen). Samples were included in the analyses only if all quality control checks were passed.

The entry originates in a study of radiation and T cells in renal cell carcinoma (TCRdb year 2020). Turning to the overall study: In total, 50 to 60 samples underwent TCR beta sequencing: 25 or so tumors plus 27 peripheral blood samples. A total of approximately 4 million unique CDR3 nucleotide sequences, encoding 2.8 million or so unique CDR3 amino acid sequences, were found across all 55 or so samples. On the study overall, not on this receptor specifically: With a single-armed trial design, the study had no way to address how radiation dose or scheduling affects the TCR repertoire. A greater number of dominant CDR3 motifs was detected in irradiated tumors than in control tumors, and a larger share of the repertoire was occupied by these motifs in irradiated tumors than in control tumors. Intratumoral heterogeneity went uncaptured because the only tumor material available was small regions of roughly 1 g. Higher TCR clonality was observed in irradiated tumors than in controls, with an average of around 54% of the repertoire accounted for by the top 100 clonotypes, compared with roughly 40% in nephrectomy-only tumors.

TCR beta libraries were generated from genomic DNA with the immunoSEQ kit, following the manufacturer's recommendations. To prepare the libraries, a first multiplex PCR with proprietary primers was run, followed by a second PCR that added unique barcodes, and a bead cleanup was done after each round. Each sample batch included a kit-provided positive control reaction and a negative control reaction. The final libraries were assessed on an Agilent 4200 TapeStation D1000 ScreenTape, pooled by volume, and quantified by qPCR. An Illumina NextSeq500 fitted with a MidOutput 150-cycle cartridge performed the sequencing, running 156 Read1 cycles and 15 Index1 cycles with the kit's custom primers. The pooled library was loaded at around 0.98 pM, with an approximately 20% PhiX control spiked in. The authors' pipeline ran thus. Vendor-processed data were analyzed in R, with a clonotype defined as all T cells sharing the same CDR3 nucleotide sequence. In the clone abundance analyses, frequencies in each sample were normalized to that sample's 10,000 most abundant clones. Before analysis, public T cell clones were removed, and these numbered fewer than five per sample on average. Dominant motifs were analyzed with ImmunoMap using the PAM10 matrix, a gap penalty of 30, and a homology threshold of 0.3, and motifs with a cumulative frequency of at least 0.01 were considered dominant. TCRdb provides this immuneACCESS table in a form limited to in-frame rearrangements. Some clones are lacking; in checked studies, under half of them reflect an unresolved V gene, and why the rest are absent is not known. D and trimming were read from the DNA, whereas the V and J calls and clone size are those reported in that table. The sample table shows 14,000 or so clones, and about 56% are seen once. The top ten hold 10% to 15% of the sample.

Including the terminal cysteine and phenylalanine, the CDR3 comprises 16 residues. Just CDR3 DNA is preserved here, 48 bases in frame from base 1. Trimming at the junction amounts to 4 bases on V and 10 bases on J, and the germline ends lie 20 bases apart. Taken from the germline V gene (reference sequence), the CDR1 and CDR2 loops are LNHDA and SQIVND. This specimen consisted of tumor tissue, obtained from a patient whose treatment was nephrectomy without radiotherapy. This sequence was found in a man aged 50 to 59 with renal cell carcinoma. The V and J segments used are TRBV19 and TRBJ1-6, with no D gene named confidently. The base sequence is TGTGCCAGTAGTACCCCCCCGGGTCGGAAGGAGTCACCCCTCCACTTT. Its product reads: CASSTPPGRKESPLHF.